Each of the 12 T cell receptor beta chains below was sequenced from the same sample in a study of shared clonotypes between healthy human individuals. Sequencing was performed with immunoSEQ multiplex PCR; in TCRdb, only in-frame clones are kept and a portion is missing. The profile shows 950,000 to 1,100,000 clones, approximately 68% of them singletons. The sequenced sample was memory CD4+ T cells sorted from blood. Documented subset: CD45RA-negative fraction. The source is a man younger than 30 in good health.

The J gene is TRBJ2-7, the V gene TRBV5-1; D is unresolved. CDR1 SGHRS and CDR2 YFSETQ come from the germline V gene. This CDR3 region has 15 residues. Trimming took off 0 bases at V and 3 bases at J, with 13 bases between the two ends. CDR3 in amino acids: CASSLEPSSFYEQYF. In DNA, the CDR3 is TGCGCCAGCAGCTTGGAACCTAGTTCATTCTACGAGCAGTACTTC. Full variable domain (outside the CDR3, taken from reference TRBV5-1 and TRBJ2-7): KAGVTQTPRYLIKTRGQQVTLSCSPISGHRSVSWYQQTPGQGLQFLFEYFSETQRNKGNFPGRFSGRQFSNSRSEMNVSTLELGDSALYLCASSLEPSSFYEQYFGPGTRLTVT.

This clone appeared a single time. A much larger clonotype is one base distant, so this may be a read error. V gene TRBV7-2 combines with J gene TRBJ1-2; D may be TRBD1 (5 bases). Germline values: CDR1 SGHTA, CDR2 FQGNSA. CDR3 length: 14 amino acids. As DNA, the CDR3 is TGTGTCAGCAGCTGGGACGCCGGGAGCTATGGCTACACCTTC. This gives the protein CVSSWDAGSYGYTF.

In DNA, the CDR3 is TGTGCCTGGCGGCCATCACAGGGGAAAGTTTCACCCCTCCACTTT. This translates into CAWRPSQGKVSPLHF. The rearrangement uses TRBV30 and TRBJ1-6, with TRBD1 matching over 7 bases. This CDR3 contains 15 residues. Germline V gives CDR1 GTSNPN, CDR2 SVGIG (reference sequence). Trimming removed 5 bases from V and 9 bases from J; junction bases left unmatched: 13.

For this clone: This could be a read error, since a much larger clone is one nucleotide away. Other DNA sequences in this sample translate to the same CDR3. The chain's CDR3 is CASSLGQANEKLFF. The CDR3 bases are TGTGCCAGCAGCTTGGGACAGGCTAATGAAAAACTGTTTTTT. This rearrangement joins TRBV7-9 to TRBJ1-4; 8 nucleotides align to TRBD1. Germline-derived CDR1 and CDR2 are SEHNR and FQNEAQ (reference sequence). The CDR3 sequence is 14 residues long. With V trimmed by 3 bases and J by 3 bases, 0 bases remained unmatched.

The rearrangement joins TRBV6-6 to TRBJ2-7, with unresolved D. CDR1 and CDR2 from the germline V gene are MNHNY and SVGAGI (reference sequence). The CDR3 runs to 12 residues. The germline V and J ends were trimmed by 6 bases and 2 bases, with 8 bases remaining between them. DNA of the CDR3: TGTGCCAGCAGCTACACACCCTACGAGCAGTACTTC. Amino acids: CASSYTPYEQYF.

The rearrangement uses TRBV10-3 and TRBJ1-4; D perhaps matches TRBD1 (6 bases). V gave up 4 bases and J gave up 3 bases, with 9 bases separating them. The CDR3 spans 14 residues. Germline-derived CDR1 and CDR2 are ENHRY and SYGVKD. CDR3 DNA: TGTGCCATCAGTGGCCAGGGGTCTAATGAAAAACTGTTTTTT. This sequence encodes CAISGQGSNEKLFF.

The V gene is TRBV5-4, the J gene TRBJ1-2; tentatively, D is TRBD1 (5 bases). The CDR3 runs 13 residues. V lost 3 bases to trimming and J lost 2 bases, with 8 bases between them. The V gene's germline CDR1 is SGHNT and CDR2 YYREEE (reference sequence). This chain's CDR3 is CASSSDINYGYTF. In DNA form, the CDR3 reads TGTGCCAGCAGCTCGGACATAAACTATGGCTACACCTTC.

This chain connects TRBV6-5 to TRBJ2-1, with 9 bases fitting TRBD2. The CDR3 sequence is 16 residues long. The V and J ends lost 2 bases and 2 bases, in that order; junction bases with no gene match: 4. CDR1 and CDR2 from the germline V gene are MNHEY and SVGAGI. In nucleotides, the CDR3 is TGTGCCAGCAGTTACGGCGGGAGGGGGGCCTACAATGAGCAGTTCTTC. Its protein product is CASSYGGRGAYNEQFF.

V gene TRBV30 combines with J gene TRBJ2-3; 10 bases fit TRBD1. The CDR3 has 14 amino acids. J was trimmed by 6 bases and V by 3 bases; bases with no gene match: 6. Germline-derived CDR1 and CDR2 are GTSNPN and SVGIG (reference sequence). This chain's CDR3 is CAWRTGTGADTQYF. CDR3 coding DNA: TGTGCCTGGAGGACCGGGACAGGGGCCGATACGCAGTATTTT.

With regard to this clone: Other nucleotide sequences in the sample specify the same CDR3. The chain joins TRBV7-2 to TRBJ2-1; 12 bases map to TRBD2. In germline, CDR1 is SGHTA, CDR2 FQGNSA. CDR3 length: 15 residues. V was clipped by 4 bases and J by 4 bases; unmatched bases: 2. Here the CDR3 reads CASSSTSGGYNEQFF. The CDR3 DNA follows: TGTGCCAGCAGCTCGACTAGCGGGGGTTACAATGAGCAGTTCTTC.

On this clone: This sample includes further DNA sequences coding for the same CDR3. The chain has TRBV28 and TRBJ2-7, with 8 bases matching TRBD1. The CDR3 extends over 15 amino acids. Germline CDR1 and CDR2: MDHEN and SYDVKM. V was clipped by 6 bases and J by 2 bases; unmatched bases: 9. CDR3 sequence (DNA): TGTGCCAGCAGCTCCGGGACAGGAACCCCCTACGAGCAGTACTTC. This translates into CASSSGTGTPYEQYF. Full variable domain (outside the CDR3, taken from reference TRBV28 and TRBJ2-7): DVKVTQSSRYLVKRTGEKVFLECVQDMDHENMFWYRQDPGLGLRLIYFSYDVKMKEKGDIPEGYSVSREKKERFSLILESASTNQTSMYLCASSSGTGTPYEQYFGPGTRLTVT.

This clone was observed a single time. A read error is possible here, since a much larger clone lies one base away. Other DNA variants within this sample encode the same CDR3. The rearrangement uses TRBV2 and TRBJ2-3, with a weak D call TRBD1 (6 bases). Germline V gene sequence: CDR1 SNHLY, CDR2 FYNNEI. V was clipped by 2 bases and J by 6 bases, with 18 bases between them. This CDR3 has 16 amino acids. The CDR3 region is CASSESGAVFTDTQYF. The DNA of the CDR3 is TGTGCCAGCAGTGAATCAGGGGCCGTGTTCACGGATACGCAGTATTTT.